Each of the 7 T cell receptor beta chains below was sequenced from the same sample in a study of shared clonotypes between healthy human individuals (dated by TCRdb to 2018 to 2021). Receptors were amplified or captured by the immunoSEQ multiplex PCR assay. The clones in this table, taken by TCRdb from immuneACCESS, are in-frame only. Not every clone is retained; where verified, under half of the shortfall comes from an unresolved V gene, and the cause of the rest is unknown. Here the sample has about 520,000 clones; over 70% occur a single time. Jointly, the top ten make up roughly 13% of the sample. Sequencing input: PBMCs. These receptors came from a woman aged 40 to 55 in good health. Some clones in this sample may be carry-over from other donors' samples.

This chain links TRBV2 with TRBJ2-4; no clear D. Trimming left V 1 base short and J 1 base short, with 8 bases between. The CDR3 is 15 residues long. Germline V gene sequence: CDR1 SNHLY, CDR2 FYNNEI. The chain's CDR3 is CASSEEGGAKNIQYF. The CDR3 DNA follows: TGTGCCAGCAGTGAAGAGGGTGGGGCCAAAAACATTCAGTACTTC.

The chain recombines TRBV5-1 with TRBJ2-7; tentatively, D is TRBD1 (6 bases). Per the germline V gene, CDR1 is SGHRS and CDR2 is YFSETQ. The CDR3 spans 13 residues. V was shortened by 4 bases and J by 2 bases, with 10 bases between the two germline ends. CDR3 sequence: CASSVQGTYEQYF. The CDR3 nucleotides read TGCGCCAGCAGCGTACAGGGAACCTACGAGCAGTACTTC.

The V call is TRBV18, the J call TRBJ2-2, with D perhaps matching TRBD1 or TRBD2 (5 bases each). Per germline, CDR1 KGHSH and CDR2 LQKENI. The V and J ends lost 3 bases and 3 bases respectively, with 14 bases between them. The CDR3 loop spans 16 amino acids. CDR3 amino acids: CASSPVGTRYTGELFF. As DNA, the CDR3 is TGTGCCAGCTCACCGGTGGGGACCAGATACACCGGGGAGCTGTTTTTT.

This chain connects TRBV9 to TRBJ2-1; D possibly matches TRBD1 or TRBD2 (7 bases each). V dropped 4 bases and J dropped 7 bases, with 18 bases sitting between them. From germline, CDR1 is SGDLS and CDR2 YYNGEE. The CDR3 length is 15 residues. CDR3 sequence: CASSPRRQGGNEQFF. DNA for the CDR3: TGTGCCAGCAGCCCCCGGAGGCAGGGGGGGAATGAGCAGTTCTTC.

This clone was observed a few times. The chain combines TRBV10-3 with TRBJ1-4; D remains ambiguous. Between the trimmed V and J ends, which lost 0 bases and 8 bases, there was a span of 4 bases. This CDR3 region has 12 residues. CDR1 is ENHRY, CDR2 SYGVKD, per germline. CDR3 protein: CAISESYEKLFF. CDR3 bases: TGTGCCATCAGTGAGTCCTACGAAAAACTGTTTTTT.

Within the sample, this clone is medium-sized. This sample includes further DNA sequences coding for the same CDR3. V gene TRBV21-1 combines with J gene TRBJ1-2; the table's D call, TRBD1, was not checked against the DNA. TRBV21-1 is a pseudogene locus. There are 11 residues in the CDR3. CDR3: CASGTGGSETF. The CDR3 nucleotides read TGTGCCAGCGGGACAGGGGGGAGTGAGACCTTC.

With respect to this clone: Other nucleotide sequences from this sample produce the same CDR3. The V call is TRBV30, the J call TRBJ1-6; 7 bases map to TRBD1. CDR1 is GTSNPN, CDR2 SVGIG, per germline (reference sequence). V lost 5 bases and J lost 10; bases outside the gene matches: 5. The CDR3 covers 12 residues. CDR3 protein: CAWDREGSPLHF. Here the CDR3 DNA reads TGTGCCTGGGACAGGGAGGGATCACCCCTCCACTTT.